A single sample is the source of the 21 T cell receptor beta chains below, sequenced in a study of T-cell reconstitution after alpha-beta-depleted transplantation in children. It was with unique molecular identifiers that the TCRbeta library was prepared. TCRdb re-called the PCR reads through MiXCR, storing one row per CDR3 protein. The sample records some 600,000 distinct CDR3 sequences, approximately 12% being singletons. The sequenced sample was PBMCs, mostly from graft donor cells, obtained 360 days after TCRalphabeta/CD19-depleted stem cell transplant. The source of these receptors is a male patient between 5 and 17 years old who had a stem cell transplant for acute myeloid leukemia, so the T cells may come from the graft donor.

This clonotype came up a few times. V is TRBV30 and J is TRBJ1-5, with TRBD1 as a possible D gene (6 bases). Trimming shortened V by 2 bases and J by 5 bases, and 13 bases separated the two germline ends. The CDR3 contains 14 residues. The germline CDR1 and CDR2 sequences are GTSNPN and SVGIG (reference sequence). CDR3 DNA: TGTGCCTGGAGTCGGGACAATTGGGATCAGCCCCAGCATTTT. This encodes CAWSRDNWDQPQHF.

The V call is TRBV29-1, the J call TRBJ2-2; 9 bases line up with TRBD1. The germline V gene encodes CDR1 SQVTM and CDR2 ANQGSEA. The junction had 6 bases not matched to a gene; V was cut back by 7 bases and J by 15 bases. This CDR3 region has 10 residues. Written as DNA, the CDR3 is TGCAGCGCCGGGACAGGGAGGATGTTTTTT. The encoded protein is CSAGTGRMFF.

This clonotype was counted at least ten times. In DNA, the CDR3 is TGCAGCGTTCCGCCTAGCGGGAGTCCCCTTAGCACAGATACGCAGTATTTT. Residues: CSVPPSGSPLSTDTQYF. The chain has TRBV29-1 and TRBJ2-3; 10 nucleotides agree with TRBD2. The trim removed 5 bases at V and 0 bases at J, leaving 11 bases unmatched. This CDR3 has 17 residues. CDR1 SQVTM and CDR2 ANQGSEA come from the germline V gene.

The sample holds a few counts of this clonotype. The chain uses TRBV10-3 and TRBJ2-7; D possibly matches TRBD1 or TRBD2 (5 bases each). The CDR3 is 14 residues long. Germline-derived CDR1 and CDR2 are ENHRY and SYGVKD. V shed 6 bases and J shed 0 bases, with 12 bases lying between them. CDR3: CAIRIRDASYEQYF. In DNA, the CDR3 is TGTGCCATCAGAATCCGGGACGCCTCCTACGAGCAGTACTTC.

This clonotype was observed a handful of times. The genes are TRBV7-9 and TRBJ2-7; 13 bases line up with TRBD2. The CDR3 loop spans 14 amino acids. Germline V gene data show CDR1 as SEHNR and CDR2 as FQNEAQ (reference sequence). V lost 6 bases and J lost 6; bases outside the gene matches: 5. This chain's CDR3 is CASSRGLAGTEQYF. For the CDR3, the DNA is TGTGCCAGCAGTAGGGGACTAGCGGGAACCGAGCAGTACTTC.

This clonotype appeared a few times. The chain is built from TRBV12-3 or TRBV12-4 and TRBJ2-2, with D possibly being TRBD2 (5 bases). The CDR3 is 15 amino acids. V was pared by 4 bases and J by 7 bases, with 16 bases between. The CDR3 DNA reads TGTGCCAGCAGTTCTCCCCCTAGCCAAGGCGGGGAGCTGTTTTTT. Translating it yields CASSSPPSQGGELFF.

The gene calls are TRBV7-9 and TRBJ1-1, with D tentatively TRBD1 (6 bases). This CDR3 region has 15 residues. Trimming took off 4 bases at V and 1 base at J, with 13 bases between the two ends. The germline V gene has CDR1 SEHNR and CDR2 FQNEAQ (reference sequence). The CDR3: CASSSHHRANTEAFF. In nucleotides, the CDR3 is TGTGCCAGCAGCTCACACCACAGGGCGAACACTGAAGCTTTCTTT.

This clonotype has only a few counts. J is TRBJ2-5 and V is TRBV6-5; TRBD2 is a possible D gene (5 bases). The V end was cut by 4 bases, the J end by 6 bases, with 15 bases between. The CDR3 contains 14 residues. CDR1 MNHEY and CDR2 SVGAGI come from the germline V gene. The CDR3 DNA follows: TGTGCCAGCAGTTTAGCTACCGGGATTCAGACCCAGTACTTC. It encodes CASSLATGIQTQYF.

This clonotype came up many times. The rearrangement links TRBV12-3 or TRBV12-4 to TRBJ2-7, with 10 bases aligning to TRBD1. V lost 6 bases and J lost 4; bases outside the gene matches: 9. CDR3 size: 15 residues. CDR3 protein: CASSTYRDRGYEQYF. The CDR3 bases are TGTGCCAGCAGCACATACCGGGACAGGGGATACGAGCAGTACTTC.

This clonotype turned up a few times. V gene TRBV20-1 combines with J gene TRBJ2-7, with 13 bases fitting TRBD2. The CDR3 is 14 amino acids. The ends lost 5 bases at V and 3 bases at J; junction bases unmatched: 4. Germline CDR1 and CDR2: DFQATT and SNEGSKA (reference sequence). The CDR3 region is CSAGTSGAIYEQYF. The CDR3 nucleotides read TGCAGTGCTGGGACTAGCGGGGCGATCTACGAGCAGTACTTC.

The chain combines TRBV14 with TRBJ1-5, with TRBD1 as a possible D gene (6 bases). This CDR3 contains 17 residues. Germline V gene data show CDR1 as SGHDN and CDR2 as FVKESK. V lost 4 bases and J lost 4, with 20 bases in between. The CDR3 DNA sequence: TGTGCCAGCAGCCCACTGGGAGGGGGGGCTTGGAATCAGCCCCAGCATTTT. Translation: CASSPLGGGAWNQPQHF.

In this sample, this clonotype turned up a few times. The genes are TRBV10-3 and TRBJ2-1; 10 positions agree with TRBD2. This CDR3 comprises 15 residues. V dropped 4 bases and J dropped 10; count of bases not matched to a gene: 10. Germline-derived CDR1 and CDR2 are ENHRY and SYGVKD. The CDR3 loop reads CAISGEAGGPWEQFF. CDR3 DNA: TGTGCCATCAGTGGGGAAGCGGGAGGGCCCTGGGAGCAGTTCTTC.

This clonotype has a count of ten or more. The gene calls are TRBV28 and TRBJ2-1; tentative D call: TRBD2 (6 bases). V lost 4 bases to trimming and J lost 0 bases, with 10 bases between them. Per the germline V gene, CDR1 is MDHEN and CDR2 is SYDVKM. The CDR3 covers 15 residues. DNA of the CDR3: TGTGCCAGCAGTTCTAGCGCAAGCTCCTACAATGAGCAGTTCTTC. Its protein is CASSSSASSYNEQFF.

Many counts were recorded for this clonotype. The CDR3 DNA reads as TGTGCCAGCAGTATAGGGAGGACAGGGGGCACCGGGGAGCTGTTTTTT. Protein: CASSIGRTGGTGELFF. J is TRBJ2-2 and V is TRBV12-3 or TRBV12-4, with TRBD1 matching 10 bases. The CDR3 contains 16 residues. With V trimmed by 5 bases and J by 4 bases, 7 bases remained unmatched.

This clonotype showed up just a few times. The V gene is TRBV24-1, the J gene TRBJ1-6; the D is unclear. Germline V lookup: CDR1 KGHDR, CDR2 SFDVKD. This CDR3 comprises 15 residues. The V end lost 3 bases, the J end lost 9 bases, and 14 bases lay between the germline ends. CDR3 nucleotides: TGTGCCACCAGTGATGCCGACATAGTGGCTTCACCCCTCCACTTT. It translates to CATSDADIVASPLHF.

This chain links TRBV5-1 with TRBJ1-5; D gene uncertain. This CDR3 has 15 residues. V was clipped by 3 bases and J by 1 base, with 11 bases between them. The germline V gene encodes CDR1 SGHRS and CDR2 YFSETQ. The CDR3 reads CASSSVPWSNQPQHF. CDR3 coding DNA: TGCGCCAGCAGCTCCGTACCTTGGAGCAATCAGCCCCAGCATTTT.

This clonotype was seen more than once but under ten times. The rearrangement links TRBV14 to TRBJ2-5; D may be TRBD1 or TRBD2 (5 bases each). V was pared by 0 bases and J by 5 bases, with 10 bases between. Germline V CDR1 and CDR2: SGHDN, FVKESK. The CDR3 covers 14 residues. The CDR3 region has the DNA TGTGCCAGCAGCCAAGACAGGGACGGCGAGACCCAGTACTTC. Protein: CASSQDRDGETQYF.

V is TRBV5-4 and J is TRBJ2-1, with TRBD2 identical over 10 bases. The V segment lost 5 bases and the J segment 2 bases; nucleotides outside the gene matches: 4. Per germline, CDR1 SGHNT and CDR2 YYREEE (reference sequence). The CDR3 consists of 15 residues. CDR3 protein: CASRNSGGTYNEQFF. The DNA for the CDR3 is TGTGCCAGCAGGAATAGCGGGGGGACCTACAATGAGCAGTTCTTC.

The chain links TRBV5-1 to TRBJ2-7; the D gene is possibly TRBD1 (5 bases). Trimming pared 0 bases from V and 3 bases from J, leaving 7 bases between. The germline V gene has CDR1 SGHRS and CDR2 YFSETQ. The CDR3 totals 13 residues. The CDR3 is CASSLVTDYEQYF. The DNA of the CDR3 is TGCGCCAGCAGCTTGGTGACAGACTACGAGCAGTACTTC. Combining the CDR3 with reference TRBV5-1 and TRBJ2-7 gives the whole variable domain KAGVTQTPRYLIKTRGQQVTLSCSPISGHRSVSWYQQTPGQGLQFLFEYFSETQRNKGNFPGRFSGRQFSNSRSEMNVSTLELGDSALYLCASSLVTDYEQYFGPGTRLTVT.

The chain is built from TRBV27 and TRBJ2-5, with D possibly being TRBD1 or TRBD2 (5 bases each). CDR1 and CDR2 (germline): MNHEY, SMNVEV (reference sequence). There are 14 residues in the CDR3. V dropped 5 bases and J dropped 5 bases, with 15 bases sitting between them. This CDR3 is CASSPLGETETQYF. The CDR3 bases are TGTGCCAGCAGTCCCCTAGGGGAGACGGAGACCCAGTACTTC.

This clonotype was seen a handful of times. This chain links TRBV20-1 with TRBJ2-1, with 7 nucleotides matching TRBD2. CDR3 length: 16 amino acids. Unmatched junction bases numbered 12, after V lost 6 bases and J lost 1 base. Germline V gene data show CDR1 as DFQATT and CDR2 as SNEGSKA (reference sequence). CDR3 in DNA: TGCAGTGCCCCCGGACTCGGCGGGGGATCCTACAATGAGCAGTTCTTC. Translated: CSAPGLGGGSYNEQFF.